This is a list of T cell receptor beta chains from one sample in a study of spatial heterogeneity in lung cancer. TCRdb processed the 5' RACE reads anew with MiXCR; each CDR3 protein has one entry. In the table there are about 61,000 distinct CDR3 sequences, around 6% of which are singletons. The sample in question was PBMCs, obtained at surgery. Source of these receptors: a female donor with early-stage non-small cell lung cancer. Each CDR3 is given with its conserved first and last residue. D genes are given only for firm matches. For some rows the clone size is stated as once, few or many, or as a class when expanded; others skip it.

>TRBJ1-2|many|NA|TRBV12-3/TRBV12-4
CASSFLAGYGYTF
TGTGCCAGCAGTTTTTTGGCTGGCTATGGCTACACCTTC
>TRBJ2-3|many|NA|TRBV12-3/TRBV12-4
CASSLRALSTDTQYF
TGTGCCAGCAGTTTACGGGCCCTAAGCACAGATACGCAGTATTTT
>TRBJ2-7|NA|TRBD2|TRBV5-1
CASSLRAGGNSEQYF
TGCGCCAGCAGCTTACGAGCGGGAGGAAACTCCGAGCAGTACTTC
>TRBJ2-7|many|NA|TRBV20-1
CSAQDYEQYF
TGCAGTGCCCAAGATTACGAGCAGTACTTC
>TRBJ2-5|many|NA|TRBV21-1
CASSKEKGQTQYF
TGTGCCAGCAGCAAAGAAAAGGGACAGACCCAGTACTTC
>TRBJ2-1|few|NA|TRBV6-6
CASSFDPTWSEQFF
TGTGCCAGCAGTTTCGATCCCACTTGGAGTGAGCAGTTCTTC
>TRBJ2-3|few|TRBD1|TRBV2
CASSEEQGVTDTQYF
TGTGCCAGCAGTGAGGAACAGGGGGTCACAGATACGCAGTATTTT
>TRBJ1-2|few|NA|TRBV6-5
CASRQEANYGYTF
TGTGCCAGCAGACAAGAAGCTAACTATGGCTACACCTTC
>TRBJ1-1|many|NA|TRBV5-5
CASSLYGLNTEAFF
TGTGCCAGCAGCTTGTACGGGTTGAACACTGAAGCTTTCTTT
>TRBJ2-5|many|NA|TRBV9
CASSVGTLRETQYF
TGTGCCAGCAGCGTAGGTACCCTCCGAGAGACCCAGTACTTC